These T cell receptor beta chains were read from a single sample in a study of T cells expressing NK-cell markers. TCRdb processed the 5' RACE reads again and assigns one entry to each CDR3 protein, with no DNA. The sample has about 140,000 distinct CDR3 sequences; the top ten hold 9% to 15%. The sample consisted of blood T cells: a sorted CD56 or NKG2C T cell subset, CD4+ or CD8+ T cells, or bulk PBMC T cells (not recorded which). The receptors here all came from a man aged 18-30 years in good health. Each CDR3 is given with its conserved first and last residue.

j_call: TRBJ1-1
cdr3_length: 13
v_call: TRBV27
cdr3_aa: CASSWTANTEAFF

j_call: TRBJ2-5
cdr3_length: 13
v_call: TRBV4-3
cdr3_aa: CASSQDGGETQYF

j_call: TRBJ1-4
cdr3_length: 17
v_call: TRBV7-9
cdr3_aa: CASSLSTGFATNEKLFF

j_call: TRBJ2-7
cdr3_length: 15
v_call: TRBV4-3
cdr3_aa: CASSQDAGASYEQYF

j_call: TRBJ2-2
cdr3_length: 14
v_call: TRBV6-1
cdr3_aa: CASTRLATTGELFF

j_call: TRBJ2-2
cdr3_length: 15
v_call: TRBV27
cdr3_aa: CASSLEGRLTGELFF

j_call: TRBJ1-2
cdr3_length: 17
v_call: TRBV9
cdr3_aa: CASSGQLGTDTNYGYTF

j_call: TRBJ2-7
cdr3_length: 16
v_call: TRBV6-5
cdr3_aa: CASSYSVLASSYEQYF

j_call: TRBJ2-2
cdr3_length: 15
v_call: TRBV27
cdr3_aa: CASSLGTGGLGELFF

j_call: TRBJ1-1
cdr3_length: 14
v_call: TRBV6-1
cdr3_aa: CASNTGAGNTEAFF

j_call: TRBJ1-4
cdr3_length: 13
v_call: TRBV20-1
cdr3_aa: CSARTGVDEKLFF